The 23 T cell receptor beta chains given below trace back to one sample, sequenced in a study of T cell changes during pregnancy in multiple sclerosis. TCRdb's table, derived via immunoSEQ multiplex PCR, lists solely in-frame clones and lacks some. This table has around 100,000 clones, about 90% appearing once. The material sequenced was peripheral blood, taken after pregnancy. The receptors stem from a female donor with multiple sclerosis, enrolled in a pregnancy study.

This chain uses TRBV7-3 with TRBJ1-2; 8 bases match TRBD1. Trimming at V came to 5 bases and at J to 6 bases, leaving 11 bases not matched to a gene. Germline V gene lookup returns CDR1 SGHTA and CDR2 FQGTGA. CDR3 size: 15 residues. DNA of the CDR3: TGTGCCAGCAGCCTCGGACAGGGAGGATCAGATGGCTACACCTTC. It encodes CASSLGQGGSDGYTF.

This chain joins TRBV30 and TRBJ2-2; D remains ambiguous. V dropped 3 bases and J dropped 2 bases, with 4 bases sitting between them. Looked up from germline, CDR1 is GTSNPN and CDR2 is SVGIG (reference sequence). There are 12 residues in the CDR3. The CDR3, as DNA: TGTGCCTGGAGCCATAACACCGGGGAGCTGTTTTTT. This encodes CAWSHNTGELFF.

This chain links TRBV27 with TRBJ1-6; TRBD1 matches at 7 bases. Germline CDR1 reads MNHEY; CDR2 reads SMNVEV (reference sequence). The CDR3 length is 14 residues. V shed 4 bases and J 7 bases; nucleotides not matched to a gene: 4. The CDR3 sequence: CASSSDRVNSPLHF. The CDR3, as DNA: TGTGCCAGCAGTTCCGACAGGGTAAATTCACCCCTCCACTTT.

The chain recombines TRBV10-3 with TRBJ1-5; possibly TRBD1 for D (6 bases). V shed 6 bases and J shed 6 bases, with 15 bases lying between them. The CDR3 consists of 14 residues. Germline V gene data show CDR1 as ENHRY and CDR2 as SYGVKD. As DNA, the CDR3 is TGTGCCATCAGCCTTGCAGGGGAGGGTCAGCCCCAGCATTTT. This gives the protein CAISLAGEGQPQHF.

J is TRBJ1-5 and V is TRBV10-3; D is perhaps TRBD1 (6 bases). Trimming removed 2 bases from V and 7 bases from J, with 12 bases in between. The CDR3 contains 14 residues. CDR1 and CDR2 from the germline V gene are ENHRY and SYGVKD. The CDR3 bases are TGTGCCATCAGTGAGAGGACAGTCGAACAGCCCCAGCATTTT. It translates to CAISERTVEQPQHF.

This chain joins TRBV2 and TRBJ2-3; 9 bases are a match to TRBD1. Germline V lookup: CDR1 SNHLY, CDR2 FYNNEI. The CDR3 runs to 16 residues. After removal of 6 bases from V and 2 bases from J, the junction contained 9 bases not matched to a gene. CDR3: CASRAPGQGYTDTQYF. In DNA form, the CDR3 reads TGTGCCAGCAGGGCCCCGGGACAGGGATACACAGATACGCAGTATTTT.

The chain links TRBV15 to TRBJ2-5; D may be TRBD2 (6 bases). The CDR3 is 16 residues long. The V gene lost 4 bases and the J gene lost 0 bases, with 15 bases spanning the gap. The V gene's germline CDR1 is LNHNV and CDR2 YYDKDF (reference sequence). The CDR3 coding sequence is TGTGCCACCAGCACTCGGACTACCGCCTACCAAGAGACCCAGTACTTC. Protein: CATSTRTTAYQETQYF.

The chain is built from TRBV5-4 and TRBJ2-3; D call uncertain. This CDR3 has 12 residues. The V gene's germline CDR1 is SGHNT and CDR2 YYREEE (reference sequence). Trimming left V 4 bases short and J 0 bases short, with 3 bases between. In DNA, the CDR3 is TGTGCCAGCAGCGGCAGCACAGATACGCAGTATTTT. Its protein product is CASSGSTDTQYF.

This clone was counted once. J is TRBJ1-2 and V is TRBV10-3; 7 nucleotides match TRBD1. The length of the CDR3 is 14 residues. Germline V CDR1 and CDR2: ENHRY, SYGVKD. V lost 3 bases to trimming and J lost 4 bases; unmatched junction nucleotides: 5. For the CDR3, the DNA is TGTGCCATCAGTGATATAGGGGGCGGCTATGGCTACACCTTC. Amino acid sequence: CAISDIGGGYGYTF.

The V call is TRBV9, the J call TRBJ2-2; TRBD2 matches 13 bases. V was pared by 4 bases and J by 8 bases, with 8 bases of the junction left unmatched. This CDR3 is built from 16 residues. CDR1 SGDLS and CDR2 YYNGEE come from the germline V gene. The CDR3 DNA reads TGTGCCAGCAGCCCGGGACTAGCGGGGTTCGGGGGGGAGCTGTTTTTT. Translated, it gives CASSPGLAGFGGELFF.

The CDR3 spells CSVGGGVSEKLFF. The CDR3 coding sequence is TGCAGCGTGGGAGGGGGTGTGAGTGAAAAACTGTTTTTT. The rearrangement links TRBV29-1 to TRBJ1-4; D possibly corresponds to TRBD1 (6 bases). The CDR3 totals 13 residues. Germline CDR1 SQVTM, CDR2 ANQGSEA. V lost 6 bases to trimming and J lost 7 bases, with 15 bases between them.

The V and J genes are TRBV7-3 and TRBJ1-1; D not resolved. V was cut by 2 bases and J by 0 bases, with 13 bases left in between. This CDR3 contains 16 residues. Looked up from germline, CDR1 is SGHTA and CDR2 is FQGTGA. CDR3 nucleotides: TGTGCCAGCAGCTTACATTCCGGGGATTTGAACACTGAAGCTTTCTTT. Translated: CASSLHSGDLNTEAFF.

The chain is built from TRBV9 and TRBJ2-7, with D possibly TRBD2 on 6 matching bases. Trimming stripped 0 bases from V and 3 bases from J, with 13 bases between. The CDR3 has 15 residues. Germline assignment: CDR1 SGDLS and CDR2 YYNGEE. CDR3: CASSVGSGGSYEQYF. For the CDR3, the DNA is TGTGCCAGCAGCGTAGGTTCCGGGGGAAGCTACGAGCAGTACTTC.

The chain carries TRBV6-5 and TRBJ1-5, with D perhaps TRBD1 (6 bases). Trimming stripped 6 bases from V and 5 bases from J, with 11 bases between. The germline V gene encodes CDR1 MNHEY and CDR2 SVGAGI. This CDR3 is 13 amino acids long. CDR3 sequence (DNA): TGTGCCAGCAGAGGGGGTCGGGATCAGCCCCAGCATTTT. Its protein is CASRGGRDQPQHF.

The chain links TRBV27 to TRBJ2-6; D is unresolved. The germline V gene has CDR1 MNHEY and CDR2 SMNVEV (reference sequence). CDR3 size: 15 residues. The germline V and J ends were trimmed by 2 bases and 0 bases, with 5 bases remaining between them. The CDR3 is CASSLLVSGANVLTF. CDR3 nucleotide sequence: TGTGCCAGCAGTTTACTAGTCTCTGGGGCCAACGTCCTGACTTTC. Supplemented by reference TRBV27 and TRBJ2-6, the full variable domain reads EAQVTQNPRYLITVTGKKLTVTCSQNMNHEYMSWYRQDPGLGLRQIYYSMNVEVTDKGDVPEGYKVSRKEKRNFPLILESPSPNQTSLYFCASSLLVSGANVLTFGAGSRLTVL.

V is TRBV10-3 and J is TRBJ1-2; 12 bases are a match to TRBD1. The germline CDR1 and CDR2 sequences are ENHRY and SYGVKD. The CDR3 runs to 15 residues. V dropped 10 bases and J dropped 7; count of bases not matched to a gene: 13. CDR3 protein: CARKPSRDRGPGYTF. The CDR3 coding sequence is TGTGCCAGGAAACCGTCCCGGGACAGGGGGCCTGGCTACACCTTC.

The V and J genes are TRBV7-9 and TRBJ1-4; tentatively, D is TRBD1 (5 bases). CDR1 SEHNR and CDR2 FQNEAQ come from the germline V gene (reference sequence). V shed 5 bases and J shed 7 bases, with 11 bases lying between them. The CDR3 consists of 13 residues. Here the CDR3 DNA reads TGTGCCAGCAGCCGGACAAGTCTTGAAAAACTGTTTTTT. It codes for CASSRTSLEKLFF.

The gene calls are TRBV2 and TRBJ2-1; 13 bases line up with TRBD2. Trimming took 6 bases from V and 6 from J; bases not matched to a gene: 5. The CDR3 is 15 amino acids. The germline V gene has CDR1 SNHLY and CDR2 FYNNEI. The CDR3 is CASSRGLAGVNEQFF. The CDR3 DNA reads TGTGCCAGCAGCCGTGGACTAGCGGGAGTCAATGAGCAGTTCTTC.

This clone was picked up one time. In nucleotides, the CDR3 is TGTGCCAGCAGCGAGGAGGGGATCAATCAGCCCCAGCATTTT. Translating gives CASSEEGINQPQHF. The chain is built from TRBV9 and TRBJ1-5; perhaps TRBD1 as D (5 bases). The ends were cut back, 3 bases at V and 3 bases at J, with 10 bases in the middle. Germline assignment: CDR1 SGDLS and CDR2 YYNGEE. The CDR3 has 14 residues.

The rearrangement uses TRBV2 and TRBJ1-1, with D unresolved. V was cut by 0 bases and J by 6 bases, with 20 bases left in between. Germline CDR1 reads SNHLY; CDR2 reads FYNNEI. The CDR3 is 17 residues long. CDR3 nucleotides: TGTGCCAGCAGTGAAGCGCCCGGGATTTTTCCCGCACCTGAAGCTTTCTTT. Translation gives CASSEAPGIFPAPEAFF.

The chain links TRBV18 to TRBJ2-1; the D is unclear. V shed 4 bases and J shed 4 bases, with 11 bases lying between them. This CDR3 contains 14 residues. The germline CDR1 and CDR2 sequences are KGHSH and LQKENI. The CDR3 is CASSLRNGYNEQFF. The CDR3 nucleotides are TGTGCCAGCTCACTTCGCAACGGGTACAATGAGCAGTTCTTC.

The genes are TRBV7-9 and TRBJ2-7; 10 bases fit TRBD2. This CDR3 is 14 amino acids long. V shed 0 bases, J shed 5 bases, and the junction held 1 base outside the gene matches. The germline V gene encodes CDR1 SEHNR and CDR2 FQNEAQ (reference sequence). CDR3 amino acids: CASSLAGTSDEQYF. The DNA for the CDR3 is TGTGCCAGCAGCTTAGCCGGGACTAGCGACGAGCAGTACTTC. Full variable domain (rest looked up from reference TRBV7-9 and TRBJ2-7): DTGVSQNPRHKITKRGQNVTFRCDPISEHNRLYWYRQTLGQGPEFLTYFQNEAQLEKSRLLSDRFSAERPKGSFSTLEIQRTEQGDSAMYLCASSLAGTSDEQYFGPGTRLTVT.

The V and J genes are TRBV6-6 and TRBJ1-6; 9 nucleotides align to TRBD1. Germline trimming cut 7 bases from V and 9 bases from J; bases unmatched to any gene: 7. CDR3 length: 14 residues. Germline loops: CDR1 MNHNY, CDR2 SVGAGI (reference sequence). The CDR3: CASNMDRGPSPLHF. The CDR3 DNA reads TGTGCCAGCAACATGGACAGGGGTCCTTCACCCCTCCACTTT.